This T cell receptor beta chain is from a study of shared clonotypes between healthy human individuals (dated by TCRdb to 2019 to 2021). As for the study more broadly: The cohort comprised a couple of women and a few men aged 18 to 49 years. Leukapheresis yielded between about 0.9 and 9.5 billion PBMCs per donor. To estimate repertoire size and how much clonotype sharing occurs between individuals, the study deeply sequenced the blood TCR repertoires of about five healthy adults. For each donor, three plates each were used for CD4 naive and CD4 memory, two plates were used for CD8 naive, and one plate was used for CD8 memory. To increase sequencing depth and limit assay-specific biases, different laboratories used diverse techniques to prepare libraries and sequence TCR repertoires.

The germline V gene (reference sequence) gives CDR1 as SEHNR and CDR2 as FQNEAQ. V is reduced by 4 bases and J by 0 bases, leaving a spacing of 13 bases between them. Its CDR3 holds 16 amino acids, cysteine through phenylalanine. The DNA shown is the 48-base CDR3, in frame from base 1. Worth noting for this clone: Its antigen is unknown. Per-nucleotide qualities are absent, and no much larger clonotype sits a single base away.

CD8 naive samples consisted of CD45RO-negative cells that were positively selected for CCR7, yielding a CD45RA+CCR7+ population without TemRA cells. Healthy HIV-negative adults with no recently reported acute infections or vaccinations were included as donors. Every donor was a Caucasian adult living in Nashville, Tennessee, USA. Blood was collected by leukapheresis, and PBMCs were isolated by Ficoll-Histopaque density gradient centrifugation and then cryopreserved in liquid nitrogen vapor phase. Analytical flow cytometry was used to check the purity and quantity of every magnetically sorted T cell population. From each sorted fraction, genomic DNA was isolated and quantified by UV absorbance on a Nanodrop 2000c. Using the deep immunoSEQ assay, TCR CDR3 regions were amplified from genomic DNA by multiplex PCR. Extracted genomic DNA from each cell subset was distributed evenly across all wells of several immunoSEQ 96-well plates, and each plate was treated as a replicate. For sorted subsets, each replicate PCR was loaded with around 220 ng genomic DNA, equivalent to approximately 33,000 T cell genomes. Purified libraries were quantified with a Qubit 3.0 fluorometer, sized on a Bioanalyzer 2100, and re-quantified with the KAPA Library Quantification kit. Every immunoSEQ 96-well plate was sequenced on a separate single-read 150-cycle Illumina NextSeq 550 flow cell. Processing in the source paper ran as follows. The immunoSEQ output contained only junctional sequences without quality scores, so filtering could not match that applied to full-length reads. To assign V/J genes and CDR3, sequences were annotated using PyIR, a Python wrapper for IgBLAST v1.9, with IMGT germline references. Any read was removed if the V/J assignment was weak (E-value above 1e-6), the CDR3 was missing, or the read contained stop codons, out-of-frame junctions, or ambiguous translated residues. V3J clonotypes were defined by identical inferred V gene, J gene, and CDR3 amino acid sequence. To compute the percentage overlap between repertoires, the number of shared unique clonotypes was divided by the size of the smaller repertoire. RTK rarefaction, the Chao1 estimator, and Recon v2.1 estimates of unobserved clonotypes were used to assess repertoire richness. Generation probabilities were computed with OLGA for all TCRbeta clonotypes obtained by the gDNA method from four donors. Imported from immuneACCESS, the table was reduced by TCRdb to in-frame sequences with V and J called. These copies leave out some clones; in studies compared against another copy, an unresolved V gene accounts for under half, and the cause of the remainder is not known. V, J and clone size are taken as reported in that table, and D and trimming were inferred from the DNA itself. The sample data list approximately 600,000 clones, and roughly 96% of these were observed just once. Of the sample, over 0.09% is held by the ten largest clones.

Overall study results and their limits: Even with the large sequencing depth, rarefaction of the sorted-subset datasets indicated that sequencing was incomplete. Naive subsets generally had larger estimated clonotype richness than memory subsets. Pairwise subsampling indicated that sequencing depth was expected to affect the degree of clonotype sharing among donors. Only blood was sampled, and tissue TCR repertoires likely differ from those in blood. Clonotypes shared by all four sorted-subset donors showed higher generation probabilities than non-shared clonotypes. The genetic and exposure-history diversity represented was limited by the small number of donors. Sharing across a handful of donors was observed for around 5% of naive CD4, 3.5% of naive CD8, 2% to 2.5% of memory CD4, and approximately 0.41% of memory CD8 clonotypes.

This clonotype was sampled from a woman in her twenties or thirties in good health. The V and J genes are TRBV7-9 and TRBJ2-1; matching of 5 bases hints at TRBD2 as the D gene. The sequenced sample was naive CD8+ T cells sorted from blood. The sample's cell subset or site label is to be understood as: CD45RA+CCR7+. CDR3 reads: CASSSFSESSYNEQFF. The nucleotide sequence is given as TGTGCCAGCAGCTCCTTTAGCGAAAGCTCCTACAATGAGCAGTTCTTC.